The 26 T cell receptor beta chains below were found in one sample sequenced in a study of blood T cell repertoires in COVID-19. Measured with immunoSEQ multiplex PCR; TCRdb has only the in-frame clones, and not every one. The data contain roughly 80,000 clones, roughly 82% of them singletons. The specimen was peripheral blood. The receptors originated from a man over 45 with acute or convalescent COVID-19.

The CDR3 sequence: CASSEALGSGTEAFF. As DNA, the CDR3 is TGTGCCAGCAGTGAAGCGCTTGGGTCGGGAACTGAAGCTTTCTTT. This rearrangement joins TRBV2 to TRBJ1-1; D gene unclear. Germline assignment: CDR1 SNHLY and CDR2 FYNNEI. This CDR3 comprises 15 residues. Deletions cut 0 bases from V and 5 bases from J, with 13 bases between.

The J gene is TRBJ1-4, the V gene TRBV29-1, with 10 bases lining up with TRBD1. V shed 2 bases and J 7 bases; nucleotides not matched to a gene: 7. The CDR3 totals 15 residues. The germline V gene encodes CDR1 SQVTM and CDR2 ANQGSEA. The CDR3 DNA reads TGCAGCGTTGAACGAGACAGGGGGCTCGGTGAAAAACTGTTTTTT. It encodes CSVERDRGLGEKLFF.

The V call is TRBV6-5, the J call TRBJ1-1, with 7 bases that match TRBD1. V dropped 6 bases and J dropped 0; count of bases not matched to a gene: 4. CDR3 length: 14 residues. Per the germline V gene, CDR1 is MNHEY and CDR2 is SVGAGI. This CDR3 reads CASRRTGLNTEAFF. The CDR3 bases are TGTGCCAGCAGACGGACAGGTCTGAACACTGAAGCTTTCTTT.

In DNA form, the CDR3 reads TGTGCCACCAGCAGAGATGGGACAGTTATCGCCGAGCAGTACTTC. Translation: CATSRDGTVIAEQYF. The J gene is TRBJ2-7, the V gene TRBV15, with 7 bases identical to TRBD1. The CDR3 is 15 amino acids. V was clipped by 0 bases and J by 6 bases; unmatched bases: 8. Germline loops: CDR1 LNHNV, CDR2 YYDKDF (reference sequence).

CDR3 DNA sequence: TGTGCCAGCAGTTTCCGCCCGGGGAACACTGAAGCTTTCTTT. Translated, it gives CASSFRPGNTEAFF. The V call is TRBV28, the J call TRBJ1-1; no firm D call. Looked up from germline, CDR1 is MDHEN and CDR2 is SYDVKM. V lost 3 bases and J 1 base, leaving 9 bases between the germline ends. The CDR3 spans 14 residues.

This clone was recorded once. The J gene is TRBJ1-1, the V gene TRBV3-1 (or the pseudogene TRBV3-2); D uncertain. Germline V CDR1 and CDR2: LGHDT, YNNKEL (reference sequence). Deletions cut 6 bases from V and 2 bases from J, with 10 bases between. The CDR3 is made up of 13 amino acids. The CDR3: CASRAAENTEAFF. The CDR3 DNA reads TGTGCCAGCAGGGCCGCAGAAAACACTGAAGCTTTCTTT.

The rearrangement joins TRBV2 to TRBJ1-6; unclear D gene. CDR1 is SNHLY, CDR2 FYNNEI, per germline. The CDR3 is 17 amino acids. V lost 3 bases to trimming and J lost 9 bases, with 21 bases between them. The CDR3 sequence: CASSDTPPGSRVSPLHF. The CDR3 DNA reads as TGTGCCAGCAGTGACACCCCCCCGGGGTCTCGCGTTTCACCCCTCCACTTT.

In the case of this clone: At the DNA level, this CDR3 is encoded by other sequences in the same sample as well. V usage is TRBV19 and J usage is TRBJ2-7; TRBD1 is a possible D gene (6 bases). Per the germline V gene, CDR1 is LNHDA and CDR2 is SQIVND (reference sequence). Deletions cut 3 bases from V and 0 bases from J, with 12 bases between. CDR3 size: 15 residues. CDR3 amino acids: CASSIAGQNSYEQYF. The CDR3 DNA follows: TGTGCCAGTAGTATCGCTGGACAGAACTCCTACGAGCAGTACTTC.

The V gene is TRBV19, the J gene TRBJ1-2, with 7 bases identical to TRBD1. This CDR3 is 11 amino acids long. Looked up from germline, CDR1 is LNHDA and CDR2 is SQIVND (reference sequence). The V and J ends lost 7 bases and 5 bases, in that order; junction bases with no gene match: 1. CDR3 loop: CASTGGYGYTF. The CDR3 nucleotides read TGTGCCAGTACAGGGGGATATGGCTACACCTTC.

J is TRBJ1-1 and V is TRBV7-9, with D maybe TRBD1 (5 bases). The germline V and J ends were trimmed by 3 bases and 5 bases, with 13 bases remaining between them. CDR1 and CDR2 from the germline V gene are SEHNR and FQNEAQ (reference sequence). The CDR3 sequence is 14 residues long. The CDR3 sequence is CASSFDGGGTEAFF. CDR3 DNA sequence: TGTGCCAGCAGCTTCGACGGGGGAGGAACTGAAGCTTTCTTT.

This chain uses TRBV27 with TRBJ1-5, with 7 bases matching TRBD1. The J segment lost 1 base and the V segment lost 6 bases, leaving 6 bases of the junction unmatched. Germline CDR1 is MNHEY and CDR2 is SMNVEV (reference sequence). The CDR3 spans 15 residues. CDR3 loop: CASSREGASNQPQHF. The CDR3 DNA sequence: TGTGCCAGCAGCAGAGAGGGGGCCAGCAATCAGCCCCAGCATTTT.

The chain combines TRBV6-2 or TRBV6-3 with TRBJ1-1, with 7 nucleotides matching TRBD1. Unmatched junction bases numbered 10, after V lost 5 bases and J lost 4 bases. The CDR3 loop spans 15 amino acids. The germline gives CDR1 MNHEY, CDR2 SVGEGT. Written as DNA, the CDR3 is TGTGCCAGCAGTCACACAGGGGACGGGGGCACTGAAGCTTTCTTT. It specifies CASSHTGDGGTEAFF.

The rearrangement uses TRBV12-5 and TRBJ1-3; TRBD1 is a possible D gene (6 bases). This CDR3 spans 14 amino acids. Trimming took off 6 bases at V and 3 bases at J, with 12 bases between the two ends. Germline CDR1 and CDR2: LGHNT and FRNRAP. The CDR3 coding sequence is TGTGCTAGTGGGGTAGGGGGAGTTGGAAACACCATATATTTT. Translation gives CASGVGGVGNTIYF.

J is TRBJ1-2 and V is TRBV29-1; the D gene is possibly TRBD1 (6 bases). The CDR3 sequence is 13 residues long. V lost 7 bases to trimming and J lost 8 bases, with 20 bases between them. Germline V gives CDR1 SQVTM, CDR2 ANQGSEA. This CDR3 is CSGADRSDRGYTF. DNA of the CDR3: TGCAGCGGAGCTGACAGGTCAGATCGGGGCTACACCTTC.

V is TRBV16 and J is TRBJ1-2, with D maybe TRBD1 (6 bases). Trimming took off 4 bases at V and 4 bases at J, with 7 bases between the two ends. The germline V gene encodes CDR1 KGHSY and CDR2 FQNENV. This CDR3 is 12 amino acids long. CDR3 sequence (DNA): TGTGCCAGCAGCCGACAGGCCTATGGCTACACCTTC. This translates into CASSRQAYGYTF.

The CDR3 DNA follows: TGTGCCAGCAGTTTGGGGCGTGGGGGCCCCCATGGCTACACCTTC. Encoded protein: CASSLGRGGPHGYTF. This chain uses TRBV28 with TRBJ1-2; maybe TRBD1 (6 bases). This CDR3 has 15 amino acids. CDR1 and CDR2 from the germline V gene are MDHEN and SYDVKM. V gave up 3 bases and J gave up 6 bases, with 17 bases separating them.

The rearrangement uses TRBV15 and TRBJ2-3; 7 nucleotides agree with TRBD2. This CDR3 has 14 amino acids. Germline V CDR1 and CDR2: LNHNV, YYDKDF (reference sequence). The junction had 6 bases not matched to a gene; V was cut back by 5 bases and J by 4 bases. In DNA, the CDR3 is TGTGCCACCAGCGGCGGGGGTCCAGCAGATACGCAGTATTTT. It encodes CATSGGGPADTQYF.

The J gene is TRBJ1-5, the V gene TRBV19; D not certain. Trimming removed 4 bases at V and 4 bases at J, with 11 bases between. The CDR3 spans 14 residues. Germline V CDR1 and CDR2: LNHDA, SQIVND (reference sequence). The CDR3 bases are TGTGCCAGTAGTAGTGCGGGGTCTAATCAGCCCCAGCATTTT. Encoded protein: CASSSAGSNQPQHF.

CDR3 residues: CASAGGGILDEKLFF. CDR3 bases: TGTGCCAGCGCCGGGGGGGGAATTTTGGATGAAAAACTGTTTTTT. The chain joins TRBV3-1 (or the pseudogene TRBV3-2) to TRBJ1-4, with D tentatively TRBD1 (5 bases). The CDR3 extends over 15 amino acids. Trimming stripped 8 bases from V and 6 bases from J, with 19 bases between. Germline values: CDR1 LGHDT, CDR2 YNNKEL (reference sequence).

This rearrangement joins TRBV7-9 to TRBJ1-2; no clear D gene. The V gene's germline CDR1 is SEHNR and CDR2 FQNEAQ (reference sequence). V was clipped by 5 bases and J by 3 bases, with 13 bases between them. The CDR3 has 14 residues. The CDR3 sequence: CASSLDADYYGYTF. The CDR3 nucleotides are TGTGCCAGCAGCCTAGACGCCGACTACTATGGCTACACCTTC.

This clone has more than one count but fewer than ten. The V gene is TRBV4-1, the J gene TRBJ2-7; TRBD2 aligns across 11 bases. The CDR3 is made up of 16 amino acids. The ends lost 0 bases at V and 0 bases at J; junction bases unmatched: 1. Per the germline V gene, CDR1 is MGHRA and CDR2 is YSYEKL. The CDR3 is CASSQEGTSGSYEQYF. As DNA, the CDR3 is TGCGCCAGCAGCCAAGAAGGGACTAGCGGCTCCTACGAGCAGTACTTC.

V and J are TRBV6-5 and TRBJ1-2, with 7 bases lining up with TRBD1. This CDR3 region has 16 residues. After removal of 4 bases from V and 7 bases from J, the junction contained 15 bases not matched to a gene. Germline CDR1 reads MNHEY; CDR2 reads SVGAGI. CDR3 residues: CASSSAPDRATAGYTF. The CDR3 DNA sequence: TGTGCCAGCAGTTCTGCGCCCGACAGGGCAACCGCTGGCTACACCTTC.

The chain recombines TRBV19 with TRBJ2-1, with 7 bases that match TRBD2. The CDR3 loop spans 14 amino acids. V gave up 6 bases and J gave up 2 bases; unmatched junction bases: 4. CDR1 and CDR2 (germline): LNHDA, SQIVND (reference sequence). Written as DNA, the CDR3 is TGTGCCAGTAGGGGGGGGATTACCTACAATGAGCAGTTCTTC. This codes for CASRGGITYNEQFF.

This clone was recorded once. The gene calls are TRBV15 and TRBJ2-1; TRBD2 matches 8 bases. V dropped 6 bases and J dropped 9; count of bases not matched to a gene: 10. Germline V CDR1 and CDR2: LNHNV, YYDKDF (reference sequence). CDR3 length equals 14 residues. Here the CDR3 DNA reads TGTGCCACCAGAAACGGGGGGGCCGGGGGTGAGCAGTTCTTC. Its translation: CATRNGGAGGEQFF.

This chain joins TRBV2 and TRBJ1-3; D is perhaps TRBD1 (6 bases). CDR1 SNHLY and CDR2 FYNNEI come from the germline V gene. Between the trimmed V and J ends, which lost 6 bases and 2 bases, there was a span of 11 bases. The CDR3 is made up of 14 amino acids. CDR3 DNA sequence: TGTGCCAGCAGCACAACAGGGACTGGAAACACCATATATTTT. Translated, it gives CASSTTGTGNTIYF.

The chain uses TRBV11-3 and TRBJ2-7; maybe TRBD1 (5 bases). Trimming stripped 2 bases from V and 2 bases from J, with 13 bases between. Germline CDR1 is SGHNT and CDR2 is YENEEA. The CDR3 extends over 15 amino acids. In nucleotides, the CDR3 is TGTGCCAGCAGCTTATCAGGACAACAGGCCTACGAGCAGTACTTC. Protein sequence: CASSLSGQQAYEQYF.